This T cell receptor beta chain comes out of a study of blood T cell repertoires in COVID-19. At the level of the study: Samples came from the United States, Italy and Spain, spanning acute and convalescent COVID-19. From T cells, B-cell-depleted T cells, or PBMCs came the material, which was cDNA or gDNA.

CDR1 and CDR2 (germline): MDHEN, SYDVKM. The CDR3 consists of 22 residues. V shed 1 base and J 6 bases; nucleotides not matched to a gene: 22. Original methodology: Counts of nucleated cells, estimated from reference gene primer amplification, were obtained. This table comes from immunoSEQ multiplex PCR, and its TCRdb copy is limited to in-frame clones, with some not included. Clone size and V and J calls were adopted from that table, with D and trimming inferred from the DNA. The sample has about 140,000 clones, 70% to 80% seen once; the top ten hold 3.5% to 5%. This clonotype was obtained from a woman over 75 with active or convalescent COVID-19. The specimen was peripheral blood. The chain carries TRBV28 and TRBJ2-2; 11 bases are shared with TRBD2. The CDR3 reads CASSLYGAFVAASGGSAGELFF. CDR3 sequence (DNA): TGTGCCAGCAGTTTATATGGGGCATTCGTGGCTGCTAGCGGGGGGTCAGCCGGGGAGCTGTTTTTT.